Following are 21 T cell receptor beta chains from one sample sequenced in a study of CD8 T cells in Susac syndrome. RNA totalling roughly 0.45 to 1 ug underwent reverse transcription with random hexamers. TCRdb redid the calling of the immunoSEQ multiplex PCR reads with MiXCR, one entry per CDR3 protein. In the table there are 100,000 to 150,000 distinct CDR3 sequences, roughly 94% of which are singletons. The sample comprised CD4+ T cells from PBMCs. The receptors come from a human donor with multiple sclerosis.

V and J are TRBV12-3 or TRBV12-4 and TRBJ1-5, with unresolved D. V lost 3 bases, J lost 4 bases, and 4 bases lay in between. The CDR3 is 12 amino acids. CDR3 DNA sequence: TGTGCCAGCAGTTTTGGGAATCAGCCCCAGCATTTT. This encodes CASSFGNQPQHF.

This chain uses TRBV5-1 with TRBJ2-2; 8 bases line up with TRBD1. Unmatched junction bases numbered 9, after V lost 7 bases and J lost 4 bases. Germline V gene lookup returns CDR1 SGHRS and CDR2 YFSETQ. The CDR3 contains 15 residues. This CDR3 reads CASVRGQVGTGELFF. CDR3 nucleotides: TGCGCCAGCGTGCGGGGACAGGTGGGCACCGGGGAGCTGTTTTTT.

This chain joins TRBV4-3 and TRBJ2-3; 9 positions agree with TRBD2. The germline gives CDR1 LGHNA, CDR2 YSLEER. The CDR3 is made up of 17 amino acids. The V segment lost 0 bases and the J segment 1 base; nucleotides outside the gene matches: 5. The DNA for the CDR3 is TGCGCCAGCAGCCAAGATTCTATAGCGGGGGGCACAGATACGCAGTATTTT. As protein: CASSQDSIAGGTDTQYF.

The rearrangement links TRBV7-3 to TRBJ1-2; TRBD1 matches 9 bases. After removal of 5 bases from V and 6 bases from J, the junction contained 7 bases not matched to a gene. The CDR3 loop spans 14 amino acids. Germline V CDR1 and CDR2: SGHTA, FQGTGA. CDR3 in DNA: TGTGCCAGCAGCCGGACAGGGGAGGCCAATGGCTACACCTTC. Protein product: CASSRTGEANGYTF.

J is TRBJ2-7 and V is TRBV9, with TRBD2 identical over 7 bases. The V gene's germline CDR1 is SGDLS and CDR2 YYNGEE. Trimming took 6 bases from V and 1 from J; bases not matched to a gene: 7. The CDR3 is made up of 14 amino acids. The DNA for the CDR3 is TGTGCCAGCAACCTTATGGGGGGGTCCTACGAGCAGTACTTC. Its translation: CASNLMGGSYEQYF.

The chain joins TRBV5-8 to TRBJ2-4, with D uncertain. V was clipped by 1 base and J by 8 bases, with 10 bases between them. There are 13 residues in the CDR3. Germline V gene sequence: CDR1 SGHTS, CDR2 YDEGEE. DNA for the CDR3: TGTGCCAGCAGCTTGAGCCCGGCCCACATTCAGTACTTC. Translation: CASSLSPAHIQYF.

CDR3 in DNA: TGTGCCAGCAGCCCCCCGGACCACGGCCAGCATTTT. Protein product: CASSPPDHGQHF. The chain links TRBV3-1 to TRBJ1-5; D unclear. The CDR3 sequence is 12 residues long. V was shortened by 4 bases and J by 12 bases, with 13 bases between the two germline ends. Germline V gives CDR1 LGHDT, CDR2 YNNKEL (reference sequence).

The J gene is TRBJ1-6, the V gene TRBV4-1, with D perhaps TRBD1 (5 bases). This CDR3 is built from 14 residues. V dropped 3 bases and J dropped 7 bases, with 10 bases sitting between them. Germline V gene data show CDR1 as MGHRA and CDR2 as YSYEKL. CDR3 region: CASSHPWGNSPLHF. DNA of the CDR3: TGCGCCAGCAGCCATCCCTGGGGGAATTCACCCCTCCACTTT.

V is TRBV20-1 and J is TRBJ1-5; tentatively, D is TRBD1 (5 bases). Germline V gene lookup returns CDR1 DFQATT and CDR2 SNEGSKA (reference sequence). Trimming took off 4 bases at V and 0 bases at J, with 13 bases between the two ends. This CDR3 is 15 amino acids long. The CDR3 spells CSAIQDIFSNQPQHF. The CDR3 DNA follows: TGCAGTGCTATACAGGACATTTTTAGCAATCAGCCCCAGCATTTT.

The V and J genes are TRBV19 and TRBJ2-7, with 7 bases fitting TRBD2. J gave up 0 bases and V 6 bases, and 5 bases lay outside the gene matches. The CDR3 runs 14 residues. The V gene's germline CDR1 is LNHDA and CDR2 SQIVND (reference sequence). In nucleotides, the CDR3 is TGTGCCAGTAGGTACGGGAGGAACTCCTACGAGCAGTACTTC. Its protein product is CASRYGRNSYEQYF.

The chain links TRBV5-4 to TRBJ2-5; weak D call: TRBD2 (7 bases). The CDR3 has 15 residues. The V end was cut by 0 bases, the J end by 5 bases, with 14 bases between. Germline V gene lookup returns CDR1 SGHNT and CDR2 YYREEE (reference sequence). CDR3 coding DNA: TGTGCCAGCAGCTTGGGGCGGGGGCTCGGGGAGACCCAGTACTTC. This encodes CASSLGRGLGETQYF. Combining the CDR3 with reference TRBV5-4 and TRBJ2-5 gives the whole variable domain ETGVTQSPTHLIKTRGQQVTLRCSSQSGHNTVSWYQQALGQGPQFIFQYYREEENGRGNFPPRFSGLQFPNYSSELNVNALELDDSALYLCASSLGRGLGETQYFGPGTRLLVL.

The V call is TRBV29-1, the J call TRBJ1-2; TRBD1 is a possible D gene (6 bases). There are 13 residues in the CDR3. Germline V gene sequence: CDR1 SQVTM, CDR2 ANQGSEA. Trimming shortened V by 3 bases and J by 8 bases, and 16 bases separated the two germline ends. The CDR3: CSVDRGPSGGYTF. In DNA form, the CDR3 reads TGCAGCGTTGACAGGGGCCCGTCCGGAGGCTACACCTTC.

The chain couples TRBV6-6 to TRBJ2-7; 7 bases are a match to TRBD2. V lost 5 bases to trimming and J lost 5 bases; unmatched junction nucleotides: 12. The CDR3 extends over 15 amino acids. Germline V gene lookup returns CDR1 MNHNY and CDR2 SVGAGI (reference sequence). CDR3 DNA: TGTGCCAGCAGTGGTATTAGACTAGCCGTCGACGAGCAGTACTTC. Its translation: CASSGIRLAVDEQYF.

In DNA, the CDR3 is TGCGCCAGCACGGGACAAACATCGAACACTGAAGCTTTCTTT. It codes for CASTGQTSNTEAFF. The chain is built from TRBV5-1 and TRBJ1-1; D possibly corresponds to TRBD1 (6 bases). This CDR3 is built from 14 residues. V gave up 6 bases and J gave up 1 base, with 13 bases separating them. Germline CDR1 reads SGHRS; CDR2 reads YFSETQ.

This clonotype has a single count. This chain joins TRBV5-4 and TRBJ1-2; D is undetermined. Germline V gives CDR1 SGHNT, CDR2 YYREEE (reference sequence). The ends were cut back, 2 bases at V and 8 bases at J, with 7 bases in the middle. The CDR3 totals 11 residues. CDR3 sequence (DNA): TGTGCCAGCAGCTTTGCTGGGGGCTACACCTTC. Protein sequence: CASSFAGGYTF. Variable domain in full (rest from reference TRBV5-4 and TRBJ1-2): ETGVTQSPTHLIKTRGQQVTLRCSSQSGHNTVSWYQQALGQGPQFIFQYYREEENGRGNFPPRFSGLQFPNYSSELNVNALELDDSALYLCASSFAGGYTFGSGTRLTVV.

This sequence joins TRBV7-2 and TRBJ1-5; perhaps TRBD1 as D (5 bases). V was clipped by 5 bases and J by 5 bases, with 13 bases between them. The CDR3 loop spans 14 amino acids. Germline-derived CDR1 and CDR2 are SGHTA and FQGNSA. CDR3 region: CASSLDRVDQPQHF. The CDR3 DNA reads TGTGCCAGCAGCCTCGACAGAGTGGATCAGCCCCAGCATTTT.

This chain's CDR3 is CASSPRGSGGPYEQYF. The CDR3 DNA follows: TGTGCCAGCAGCCCGAGAGGTTCCGGCGGCCCCTACGAGCAGTACTTC. The chain joins TRBV5-4 to TRBJ2-7, with unresolved D. The CDR3 sequence is 16 residues long. Germline values: CDR1 SGHNT, CDR2 YYREEE (reference sequence). The V and J ends lost 4 bases and 2 bases respectively, with 19 bases between them.

The chain combines TRBV19 with TRBJ2-5; 8 nucleotides agree with TRBD2. CDR1 is LNHDA and CDR2 is SQIVND in the germline V gene (reference sequence). The CDR3 is 14 amino acids. The V gene end was trimmed by 5 bases and the J gene end by 3 bases; junction bases not matched to a gene: 5. CDR3 in DNA: TGTGCCAGTAGTCCCGGACTAGCCAAAGAGACCCAGTACTTC. Translating gives CASSPGLAKETQYF.

The chain joins TRBV20-1 to TRBJ2-4; TRBD2 matches at 13 bases. With 1 base clipped from V and 8 bases from J, the junction kept 17 bases outside the gene matches. The CDR3 is made up of 19 amino acids. Germline V gene data show CDR1 as DFQATT and CDR2 as SNEGSKA (reference sequence). As DNA, the CDR3 is TGCAGTGCTAGAGTCTGGACTAGCGGGAGCAGGGCCAACGGGGACATTCAGTACTTC. Translated, it gives CSARVWTSGSRANGDIQYF.

J is TRBJ2-1 and V is TRBV11-2; possibly TRBD1 for D (5 bases). CDR1 and CDR2 from the germline V gene are SGHAT and FQNNGV. CDR3 length: 15 amino acids. V lost 5 bases to trimming and J lost 2 bases, with 13 bases between them. The CDR3 coding sequence is TGTGCCAGCAGCCCCAGGGCTTGGCCCTACAATGAGCAGTTCTTC. Translated: CASSPRAWPYNEQFF.

V gene TRBV2 combines with J gene TRBJ1-5; D is perhaps TRBD1 (5 bases). With 6 bases removed from V and 6 bases from J, the gap between germline ends came to 18 bases. CDR3 length: 15 residues. Per the germline V gene, CDR1 is SNHLY and CDR2 is FYNNEI. The CDR3 protein is CASRAGQGSGQPQHF. DNA for the CDR3: TGTGCCAGCAGAGCCGGGCAGGGCTCGGGTCAGCCCCAGCATTTT.